This TCR beta chain was captured by sequencing in a study of vaccination effects on CD4 cells after COVID-19. Prior to sequencing, the ViraFEST assay stimulated PBMC with viral peptide pools, which expanded the antigen-specific CD4+ T cells. On day 10 of culture, CD4+ T cells were separated out. Prior SARS-CoV-2 infection was absent in the vaccine recipients, as shown by negative nucleocapsid antibodies. Findings and limits, study-wide: Late post-vaccination samples showed marked contraction of infection- and vaccine-induced clones.

To note about this clone: Its antigen remains unknown.

TCRdb's table, derived via immunoSEQ multiplex PCR, lists solely in-frame clones and lacks some. The data hold about 24,000 clones, with 60% to 85% observed a single time. Sequences were derived from CD4+ T cells from PBMCs cultured with HCoV-OC43 spike peptides, sampled before COVID-19 vaccination. The sample's subset: HCoV-OC43 spike overlapping peptide pool stimulation. The receptor was derived from a human donor who received a COVID-19 vaccine.

CDR3 protein: CASSEGGLWVTEAFF. In DNA, the CDR3 is TGTGCCAGCAGTGAAGGTGGTTTGTGGGTCACTGAAGCTTTCTTT. This chain connects TRBV6-1 to TRBJ1-1, with unresolved D. CDR1 is MNHNS, CDR2 SASEGT, per germline. Deletions cut 1 base from V and 4 bases from J, with 13 bases between. CDR3 length: 15 amino acids.